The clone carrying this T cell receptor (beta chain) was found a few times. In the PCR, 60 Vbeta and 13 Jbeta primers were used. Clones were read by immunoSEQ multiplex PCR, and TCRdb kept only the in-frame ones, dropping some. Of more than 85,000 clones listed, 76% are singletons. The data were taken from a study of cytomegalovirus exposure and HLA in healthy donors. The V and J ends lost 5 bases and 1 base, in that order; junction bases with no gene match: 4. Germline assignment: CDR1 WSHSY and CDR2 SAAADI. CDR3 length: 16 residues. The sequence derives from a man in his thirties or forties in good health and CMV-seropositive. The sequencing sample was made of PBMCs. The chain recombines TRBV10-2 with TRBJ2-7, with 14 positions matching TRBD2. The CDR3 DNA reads TGCGCCAGCAGTCCCGGGACTAGCGGGAGTTCCTACGAGCAGTACTTC. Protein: CASSPGTSGSSYEQYF.